The 23 T cell receptor beta chains below come from one sample, sequenced in a study of regulatory dendritic cells for organ transplantation. Allogeneic regulatory or mature dendritic cells were co-cultured for approximately 5 days with CFSE-labeled sorted T cells at 1:10. For these TCRs, the target antigens are not known. Sequenced by immunoSEQ multiplex PCR; TCRdb stores in-frame clones only, minus some. The sample gives fewer than 25,000 clones, around 86% of which show up once; 0.25% to 0.3% is in the top ten. The source material was naive CD4+ T cells from blood cultured with dendritic cells. Subset defined: CD45RA+ naive T cells. The receptor source for this set is a human donor in good health.

The V call is TRBV5-4, the J call TRBJ1-3, with D unclear. V dropped 4 bases and J dropped 2 bases, with 7 bases sitting between them. The CDR3 consists of 13 residues. Germline CDR1 reads SGHNT; CDR2 reads YYREEE (reference sequence). The CDR3: CASSLGPGNTIYF. The CDR3 coding sequence is TGTGCCAGCAGCCTGGGCCCTGGAAACACCATATATTTT.

The chain links TRBV7-2 to TRBJ1-4; 7 nucleotides line up with TRBD1. CDR1 is SGHTA and CDR2 is FQGNSA in the germline V gene. Trimming took 2 bases from V and 5 from J; bases not matched to a gene: 5. The length of the CDR3 is 15 residues. DNA for the CDR3: TGTGCCAGCAGCTTATCCGGGACAGTAAATGAAAAACTGTTTTTT. Translated: CASSLSGTVNEKLFF.

This chain connects TRBV6-5 to TRBJ1-6; possible D gene TRBD1, 5 bases. The CDR3 consists of 13 residues. V was pared by 10 bases and J by 10 bases, with 17 bases between. CDR1 is MNHEY and CDR2 is SVGAGI in the germline V gene. CDR3 amino acids: CATAGTESSPLHF. The CDR3 DNA reads as TGTGCCACCGCTGGGACGGAAAGCTCACCCCTCCACTTT.

This clone has just a few counts. This chain links TRBV16 with TRBJ2-3; no clear D. Germline V lookup: CDR1 KGHSY, CDR2 FQNENV. V shed 4 bases and J shed 6 bases, with 8 bases lying between them. This CDR3 is 12 amino acids long. The CDR3: CASSPDGDTQYF. The DNA of the CDR3 is TGTGCCAGCAGCCCTGACGGGGATACGCAGTATTTT.

The chain is built from TRBV30 and TRBJ1-6; a weak D match, TRBD1 (5 bases). CDR3 length: 18 amino acids. V dropped 2 bases and J dropped 0 bases, with 17 bases sitting between them. The germline V gene encodes CDR1 GTSNPN and CDR2 SVGIG (reference sequence). The DNA for the CDR3 is TGTGCCTGGAGTCCGTTGGGACGGGCGAGCTCCTATAATTCACCCCTCCACTTT. This codes for CAWSPLGRASSYNSPLHF.

This chain joins TRBV9 and TRBJ1-2, with unresolved D. Trimming cost V 0 bases and J 2 bases, with 8 bases left between them. The CDR3 is 14 amino acids. The germline V gene encodes CDR1 SGDLS and CDR2 YYNGEE. CDR3 sequence reads: CASSVEGGNYGYTF. The CDR3 DNA is TGTGCCAGCAGCGTAGAGGGAGGGAACTATGGCTACACCTTC.

The genes are TRBV25-1 and TRBJ2-7, with D tentatively TRBD1 (5 bases). The length of the CDR3 is 14 residues. Germline CDR1 and CDR2: MGHDK and SYGVNS. The ends were cut back, 2 bases at V and 3 bases at J, with 11 bases in the middle. The CDR3 is CASSEIDRNYEQYF. CDR3 nucleotides: TGTGCCAGCAGTGAAATCGACAGAAACTACGAGCAGTACTTC.

The J gene is TRBJ1-2, the V gene TRBV7-6; D unclear. Germline V gene sequence: CDR1 SGHVS, CDR2 FNYEAQ. V lost 2 bases and J lost 3, with 7 bases in between. The CDR3 is made up of 13 amino acids. The CDR3 nucleotides read TGTGCCAGCAGCTTATCTGGGGACTATGGCTACACCTTC. It specifies CASSLSGDYGYTF. The full variable domain, rest sourced from reference TRBV7-6 and TRBJ1-2, is GAGVSQSPRYKVTKRGQDVALRCDPISGHVSLYWYRQALGQGPEFLTYFNYEAQQDKSGLPNDRFSAERPEGSISTLTIQRTEQRDSAMYRCASSLSGDYGYTFGSGTRLTVV.

The chain combines TRBV4-2 with TRBJ2-7; D is uncertain. V lost 0 bases and J lost 7, with 10 bases in between. CDR3 size: 13 residues. Germline lookup yields CDR1 LGHNA and CDR2 YNFKEQ. The CDR3 reads CASSQDTLREQYF. In DNA, the CDR3 is TGTGCCAGCAGCCAAGACACCCTCCGGGAGCAGTACTTC.

This sequence joins TRBV6-5 and TRBJ2-6, with D unresolved. Per germline, CDR1 MNHEY and CDR2 SVGAGI. There are 16 residues in the CDR3. V was clipped by 2 bases and J by 0 bases, with 8 bases between them. The chain's CDR3 is CASSYERPSGANVLTF. The CDR3 DNA reads TGTGCCAGCAGTTACGAAAGACCCTCTGGGGCCAACGTCCTGACTTTC.

In its sample, this clone was seen once. The chain couples TRBV5-8 to TRBJ2-1, with 7 bases aligning to TRBD1. Per the germline V gene, CDR1 is SGHTS and CDR2 is YDEGEE. The trim removed 1 base at V and 6 bases at J, leaving 7 bases unmatched. The CDR3 extends over 15 amino acids. CDR3: CASSLTGAPFNEQFF. The DNA of the CDR3 is TGTGCCAGCAGCTTGACAGGGGCCCCCTTCAATGAGCAGTTCTTC. Supplemented by reference TRBV5-8 and TRBJ2-1, the full variable domain reads EAGVTQSPTHLIKTRGQQATLRCSPISGHTSVYWYQQALGLGLQFLLWYDEGEERNRGNFPPRFSGRQFPNYSSELNVNALELEDSALYLCASSLTGAPFNEQFFGPGTRLTVL.

V and J are TRBV7-2 and TRBJ2-7; TRBD2 aligns across 10 bases. The CDR3 totals 15 residues. CDR1 is SGHTA and CDR2 is FQGNSA in the germline V gene. Losses at the gene ends were 1 base for V and 3 bases for J; bases not matched to a gene: 3. The CDR3 nucleotides are TGTGCCAGCAGCTTAGAAGCGGGAGGGGGCTACGAGCAGTACTTC. It is translated as CASSLEAGGGYEQYF. Filled out from reference TRBV7-2 and TRBJ2-7, the complete variable domain reads GAGVSQSPSNKVTEKGKDVELRCDPISGHTALYWYRQSLGQGLEFLIYFQGNSAPDKSGLPSDRFSAERTGGSVSTLTIQRTQQEDSAVYLCASSLEAGGGYEQYFGPGTRLTVT.

Worth noting for this clone: At one end, the junction sequence differs from germline, possibly due to a read error. The chain links TRBV7-2 to TRBJ2-7; D remains ambiguous. Germline CDR1 reads SGHTA; CDR2 reads FQGNSA. This CDR3 has 12 residues. The DNA for the CDR3 is TGTGCCAGCAGCTTAGGAGCAGCCCTCCGTAACTTC. This gives the protein CASSLGAALRNF.

CDR3 region: CSVGGRATNEKLFF. The CDR3 DNA reads as TGCAGCGTTGGGGGCAGAGCAACTAATGAAAAACTGTTTTTT. This chain links TRBV29-1 with TRBJ1-4; D perhaps matches TRBD1 (5 bases). CDR1 and CDR2 (germline): SQVTM, ANQGSEA. Trimming pared 4 bases from V and 0 bases from J, leaving 9 bases between. The CDR3 covers 14 residues.

This chain uses TRBV4-1 with TRBJ2-5; no clear D gene. From germline, CDR1 is MGHRA and CDR2 YSYEKL. CDR3 length: 13 amino acids. The V end was cut by 4 bases, the J end by 2 bases, with 8 bases between. The CDR3 protein is CASSRGTQETQYF. CDR3 in DNA: TGCGCCAGCAGCCGAGGCACGCAAGAGACCCAGTACTTC.

The chain joins TRBV6-5 to TRBJ2-7; a possible D gene is TRBD2 (7 bases). There are 13 residues in the CDR3. The V gene lost 6 bases and the J gene lost 4 bases, with 13 bases spanning the gap. The germline V gene has CDR1 MNHEY and CDR2 SVGAGI. CDR3 sequence (DNA): TGTGCCAGCAGCGCCCGGGGGGCGTACGAGCAGTACTTC. It codes for CASSARGAYEQYF.

This chain links TRBV2 with TRBJ1-1; the D is unclear. The CDR3 is 14 residues long. Germline CDR1 reads SNHLY; CDR2 reads FYNNEI. The ends were cut back, 6 bases at V and 4 bases at J, with 15 bases in the middle. The CDR3, as DNA: TGTGCCAGCAGGGTGACTAAGGTAGGCACTGAAGCTTTCTTT. This codes for CASRVTKVGTEAFF.

This chain joins TRBV5-4 and TRBJ1-1; 7 bases are a match to TRBD1. The CDR3 is made up of 16 amino acids. The ends lost 0 bases at V and 3 bases at J; junction bases unmatched: 8. CDR1 and CDR2 from the germline V gene are SGHNT and YYREEE (reference sequence). DNA for the CDR3: TGTGCCAGCAGCTTGGGCAGGGGGATAAGGGACACTGAAGCTTTCTTT. Protein sequence: CASSLGRGIRDTEAFF.

V gene TRBV27 combines with J gene TRBJ2-1; 9 positions match TRBD2. Germline CDR1 MNHEY, CDR2 SMNVEV (reference sequence). The CDR3 runs 17 residues. V lost 3 bases to trimming and J lost 4 bases; unmatched junction nucleotides: 10. The CDR3 DNA is TGTGCCAGCAGTTTTTGGCCTAGCGGGACCAGTTACAATGAGCAGTTCTTC. Translating it yields CASSFWPSGTSYNEQFF.

The genes are TRBV28 and TRBJ2-1; TRBD2 aligns across 7 bases. There are 13 residues in the CDR3. V was pared by 10 bases and J by 10 bases, with 13 bases of the junction left unmatched. Germline CDR1 MDHEN, CDR2 SYDVKM. The CDR3 coding sequence is TGTGCCACCCGCCCAGGACTAGTTTCGGAGCAGTTCTTC. It is translated as CATRPGLVSEQFF.

The V and J genes are TRBV19 and TRBJ1-5, with TRBD1 matching over 9 bases. V lost 5 bases and J lost 6; bases outside the gene matches: 11. The CDR3 consists of 16 residues. Germline V gives CDR1 LNHDA, CDR2 SQIVND (reference sequence). The CDR3 DNA is TGTGCCAGTAGTCCCTCGGACAGGGGCGCCCTTCAGCCCCAGCATTTT. Amino acid sequence: CASSPSDRGALQPQHF.

The CDR3 spells CASRDPRRTGAYEQYF. DNA for the CDR3: TGTGCCAGCAGGGACCCACGGAGGACAGGGGCCTACGAGCAGTACTTC. This rearrangement joins TRBV2 to TRBJ2-7, with 9 bases identical to TRBD1. The germline V gene has CDR1 SNHLY and CDR2 FYNNEI. The J segment lost 2 bases and the V segment lost 6 bases, leaving 11 bases of the junction unmatched. This CDR3 region has 16 residues.

The gene calls are TRBV5-6 and TRBJ2-7, with D perhaps being TRBD1 or TRBD2 (5 bases each). Trimming cost V 4 bases and J 4 bases, with 21 bases left between them. This CDR3 contains 16 residues. CDR1 is SGHDT and CDR2 is YYEEEE in the germline V gene. The CDR3 coding sequence is TGTGCCAGCAGCGCACCTACGGGGCGCTTTAGATACGAGCAGTACTTC. It is translated as CASSAPTGRFRYEQYF.